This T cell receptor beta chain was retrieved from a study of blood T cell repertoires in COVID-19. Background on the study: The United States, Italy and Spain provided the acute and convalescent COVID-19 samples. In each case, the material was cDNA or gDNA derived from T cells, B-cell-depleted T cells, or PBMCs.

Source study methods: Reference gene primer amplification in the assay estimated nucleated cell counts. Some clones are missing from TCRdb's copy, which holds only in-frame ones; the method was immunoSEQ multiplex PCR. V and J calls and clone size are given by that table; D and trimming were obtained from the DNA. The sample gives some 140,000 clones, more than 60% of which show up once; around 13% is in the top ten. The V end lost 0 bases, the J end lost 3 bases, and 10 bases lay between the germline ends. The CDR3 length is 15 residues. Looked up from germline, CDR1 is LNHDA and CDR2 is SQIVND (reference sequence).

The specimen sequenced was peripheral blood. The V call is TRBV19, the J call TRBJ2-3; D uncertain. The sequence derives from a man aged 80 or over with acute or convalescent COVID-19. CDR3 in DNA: TGTGCCAGTAGTATAGATCTTGACATTACAGATACGCAGTATTTT. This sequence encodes CASSIDLDITDTQYF.